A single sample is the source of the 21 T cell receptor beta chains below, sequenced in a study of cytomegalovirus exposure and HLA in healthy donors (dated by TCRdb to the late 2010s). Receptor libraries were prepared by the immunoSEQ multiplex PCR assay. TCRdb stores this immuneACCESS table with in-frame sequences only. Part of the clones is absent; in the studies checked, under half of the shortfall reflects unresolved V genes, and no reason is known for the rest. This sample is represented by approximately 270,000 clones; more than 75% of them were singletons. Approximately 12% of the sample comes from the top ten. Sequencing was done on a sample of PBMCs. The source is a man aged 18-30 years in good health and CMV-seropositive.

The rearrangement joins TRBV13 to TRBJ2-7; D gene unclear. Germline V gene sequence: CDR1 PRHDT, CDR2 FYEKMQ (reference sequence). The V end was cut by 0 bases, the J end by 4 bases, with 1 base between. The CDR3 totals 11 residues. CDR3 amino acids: CASSLGYEQYF. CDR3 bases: TGTGCCAGCAGCTTAGGGTACGAGCAGTACTTC.

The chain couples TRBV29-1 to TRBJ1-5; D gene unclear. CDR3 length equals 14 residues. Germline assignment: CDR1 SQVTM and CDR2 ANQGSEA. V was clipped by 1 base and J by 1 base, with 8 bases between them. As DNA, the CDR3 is TGCAGCGTTGAAGTCGGTGGGAGCAATCAGCCCCAGCATTTT. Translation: CSVEVGGSNQPQHF.

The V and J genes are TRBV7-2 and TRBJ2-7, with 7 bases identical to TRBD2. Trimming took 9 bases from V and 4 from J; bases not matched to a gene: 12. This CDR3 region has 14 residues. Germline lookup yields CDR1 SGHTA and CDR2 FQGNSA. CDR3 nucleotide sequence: TGTGCCAGTCTTGCTCGGGCTAGCGGTTACGAGCAGTACTTC. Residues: CASLARASGYEQYF.

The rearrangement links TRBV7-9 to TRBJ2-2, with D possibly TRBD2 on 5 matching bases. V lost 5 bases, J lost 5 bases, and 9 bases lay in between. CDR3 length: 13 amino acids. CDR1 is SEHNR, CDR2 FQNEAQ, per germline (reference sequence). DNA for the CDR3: TGTGCCAGCAGCCCCACTAGGACCGGGGAGCTGTTTTTT. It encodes CASSPTRTGELFF.

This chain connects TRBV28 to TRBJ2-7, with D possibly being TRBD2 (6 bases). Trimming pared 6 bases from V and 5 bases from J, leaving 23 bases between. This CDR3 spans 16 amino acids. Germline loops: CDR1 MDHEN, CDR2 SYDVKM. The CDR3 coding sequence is TGTGCCAGCAGACCGTCGTTTAGCCCGGGAGAGAACGAGCAGTACTTC. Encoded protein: CASRPSFSPGENEQYF.

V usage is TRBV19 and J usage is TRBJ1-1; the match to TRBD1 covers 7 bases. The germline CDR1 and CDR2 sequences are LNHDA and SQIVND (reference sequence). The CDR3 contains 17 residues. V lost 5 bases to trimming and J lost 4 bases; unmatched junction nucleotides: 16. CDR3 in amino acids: CASSSPAGGRIGTEAFF. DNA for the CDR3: TGTGCCAGTAGTTCTCCGGCAGGGGGAAGAATCGGCACTGAAGCTTTCTTT. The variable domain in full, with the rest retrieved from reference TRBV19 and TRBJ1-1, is DGGITQSPKYLFRKEGQNVTLSCEQNLNHDAMYWYRQDPGQGLRLIYYSQIVNDFQKGDIAEGYSVSREKKESFPLTVTSAQKNPTAFYLCASSSPAGGRIGTEAFFGQGTRLTVV.

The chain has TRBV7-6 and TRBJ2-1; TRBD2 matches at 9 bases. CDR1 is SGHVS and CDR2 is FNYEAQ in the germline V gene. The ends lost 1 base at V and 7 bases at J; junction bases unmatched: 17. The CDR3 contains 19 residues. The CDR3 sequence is CASSLEAGGGRARSNEQFF. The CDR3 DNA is TGTGCCAGCAGCTTAGAAGCGGGTGGCGGGAGGGCCCGATCTAATGAGCAGTTCTTC.

CDR3 loop: CASSLTSSSYEQYF. In DNA form, the CDR3 reads TGTGCCAGCAGCTTAACATCCAGCAGCTACGAGCAGTACTTC. The chain links TRBV7-3 to TRBJ2-7, with unresolved D. Germline V gene sequence: CDR1 SGHTA, CDR2 FQGTGA. Trimming removed 0 bases from V and 3 bases from J, with 9 bases in between. The CDR3 runs 14 residues.

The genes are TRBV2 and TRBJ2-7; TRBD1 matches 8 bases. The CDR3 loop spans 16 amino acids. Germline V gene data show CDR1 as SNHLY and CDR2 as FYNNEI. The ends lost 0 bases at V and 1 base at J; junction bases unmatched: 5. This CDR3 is CASSEALRTGSYEQYF. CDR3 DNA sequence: TGTGCCAGCAGTGAAGCGCTTCGGACAGGGTCCTACGAGCAGTACTTC.

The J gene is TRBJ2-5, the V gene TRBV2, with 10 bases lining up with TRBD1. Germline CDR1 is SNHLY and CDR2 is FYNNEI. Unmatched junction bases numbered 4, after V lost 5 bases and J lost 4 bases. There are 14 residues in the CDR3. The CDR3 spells CASSFGQGGETQYF. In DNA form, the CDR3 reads TGTGCCAGCAGTTTTGGACAGGGGGGAGAGACCCAGTACTTC.

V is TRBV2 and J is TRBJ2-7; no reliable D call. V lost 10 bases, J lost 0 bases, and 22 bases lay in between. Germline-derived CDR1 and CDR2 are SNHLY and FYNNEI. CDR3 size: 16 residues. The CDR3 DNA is TGTGCCATCCACCTTTCCTCTGGGAAGGGCTCCTACGAGCAGTACTTC. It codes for CAIHLSSGKGSYEQYF.

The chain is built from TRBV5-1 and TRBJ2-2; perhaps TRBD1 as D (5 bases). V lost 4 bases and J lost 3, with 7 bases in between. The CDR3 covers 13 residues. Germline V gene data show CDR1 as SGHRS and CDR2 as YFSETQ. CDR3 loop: CASSATDTGELFF. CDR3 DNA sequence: TGCGCCAGCAGCGCGACAGACACCGGGGAGCTGTTTTTT.

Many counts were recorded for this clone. CDR3 protein: CASSLVSGYTGELFF. For the CDR3, the DNA is TGTGCCAGCAGCTTAGTAAGCGGGTACACCGGGGAGCTGTTTTTT. The chain couples TRBV7-9 to TRBJ2-2; D may be TRBD2 (6 bases). The germline V gene encodes CDR1 SEHNR and CDR2 FQNEAQ (reference sequence). The CDR3 covers 15 residues. Trimming stripped 1 base from V and 3 bases from J, with 9 bases between.

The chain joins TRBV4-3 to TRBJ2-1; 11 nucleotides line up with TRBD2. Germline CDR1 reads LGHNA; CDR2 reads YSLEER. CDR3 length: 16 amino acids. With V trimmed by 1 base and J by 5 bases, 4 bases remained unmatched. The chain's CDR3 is CASSQGSGREDNEQFF. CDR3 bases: TGCGCCAGCAGCCAAGGTAGCGGGAGGGAAGACAATGAGCAGTTCTTC.

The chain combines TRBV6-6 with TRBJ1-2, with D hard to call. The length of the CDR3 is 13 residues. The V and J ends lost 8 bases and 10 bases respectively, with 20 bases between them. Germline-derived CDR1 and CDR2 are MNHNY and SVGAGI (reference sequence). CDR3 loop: CASLKSGEAFYTF. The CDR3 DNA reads TGTGCCAGCCTAAAGTCGGGTGAGGCCTTCTACACCTTC.

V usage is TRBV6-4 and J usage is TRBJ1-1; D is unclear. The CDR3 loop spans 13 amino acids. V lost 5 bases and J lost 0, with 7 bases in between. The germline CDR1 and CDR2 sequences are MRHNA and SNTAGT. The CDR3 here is CASSLAMNTEAFF. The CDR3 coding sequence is TGTGCCAGCAGTTTAGCAATGAACACTGAAGCTTTCTTT.

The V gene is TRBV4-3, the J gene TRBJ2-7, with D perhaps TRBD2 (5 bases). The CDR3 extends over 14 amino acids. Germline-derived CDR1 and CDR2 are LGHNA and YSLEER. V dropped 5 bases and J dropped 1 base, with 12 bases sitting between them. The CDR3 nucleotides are TGCGCCAGCAGCTTCCGGGAACAGTCCTACGAGCAGTACTTC. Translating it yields CASSFREQSYEQYF.

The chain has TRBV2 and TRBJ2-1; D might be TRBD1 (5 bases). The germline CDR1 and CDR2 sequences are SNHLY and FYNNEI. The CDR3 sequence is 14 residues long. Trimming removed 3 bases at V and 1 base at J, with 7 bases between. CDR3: CASSEDISYNEQFF. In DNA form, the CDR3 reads TGTGCCAGCAGTGAGGACATTTCCTACAATGAGCAGTTCTTC.

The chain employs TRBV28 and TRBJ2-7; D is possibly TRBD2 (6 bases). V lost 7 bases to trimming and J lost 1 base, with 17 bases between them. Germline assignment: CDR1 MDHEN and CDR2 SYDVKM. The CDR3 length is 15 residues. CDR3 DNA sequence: TGTGCCAGCACCCTGGGAGGCTCCGAATCCTACGAGCAGTACTTC. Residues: CASTLGGSESYEQYF.

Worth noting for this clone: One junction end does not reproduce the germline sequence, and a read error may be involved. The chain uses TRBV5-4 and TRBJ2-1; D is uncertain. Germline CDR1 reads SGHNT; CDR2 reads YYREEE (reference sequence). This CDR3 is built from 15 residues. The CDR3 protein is CASSLAGVPVNAQFF. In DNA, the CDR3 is TGTGCCAGCAGCTTGGCCGGTGTCCCAGTGAATGCGCAGTTCTTC.

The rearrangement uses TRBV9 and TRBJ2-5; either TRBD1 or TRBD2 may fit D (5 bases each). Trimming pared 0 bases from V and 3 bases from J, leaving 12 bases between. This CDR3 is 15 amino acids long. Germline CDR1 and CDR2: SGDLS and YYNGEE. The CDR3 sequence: CASSVAVGPKETQYF. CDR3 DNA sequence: TGTGCCAGCAGCGTAGCTGTGGGACCTAAAGAGACCCAGTACTTC.